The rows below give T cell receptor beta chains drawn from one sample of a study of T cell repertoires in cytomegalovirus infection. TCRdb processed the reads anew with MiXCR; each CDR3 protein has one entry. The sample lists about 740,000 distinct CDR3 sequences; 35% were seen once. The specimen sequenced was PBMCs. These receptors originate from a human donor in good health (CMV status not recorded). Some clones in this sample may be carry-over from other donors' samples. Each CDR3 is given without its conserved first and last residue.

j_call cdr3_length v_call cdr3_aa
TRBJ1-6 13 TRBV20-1 SARTGEVYNSPLH
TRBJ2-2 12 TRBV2 ASMAQGWTGELF
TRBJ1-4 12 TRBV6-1 ASSHRQGNEKLF
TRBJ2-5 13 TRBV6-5 ASSYSLGQEETQY
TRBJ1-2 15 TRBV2 ASSERRTAALNYGYT
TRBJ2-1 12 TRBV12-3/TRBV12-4 ASSPGEWHNEQF
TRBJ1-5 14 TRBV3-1 ASSQNVGSSNQPQH
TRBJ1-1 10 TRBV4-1 ASSQGLSEAF
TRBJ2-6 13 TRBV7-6 ASSLAGTGANVPT
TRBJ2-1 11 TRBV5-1 ASSLREENEQF
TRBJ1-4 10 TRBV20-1 SAGGGAEKLF
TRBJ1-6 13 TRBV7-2 ASSSPGRRYSPLH
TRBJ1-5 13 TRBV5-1 ASSYRGGVNQPQH
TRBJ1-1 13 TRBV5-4 ASSPGGQRATEAF
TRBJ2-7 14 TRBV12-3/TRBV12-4 ASSLADRGKSYEQY
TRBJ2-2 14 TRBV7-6 ASSSELWGGTGELF
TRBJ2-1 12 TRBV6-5 ASSAGTGRNEQF
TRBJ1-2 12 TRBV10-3 ATAPVGGNYGYT
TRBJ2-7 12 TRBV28 ASSPRGTPSLQY
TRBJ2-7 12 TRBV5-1 ASSGGVPSYEQY
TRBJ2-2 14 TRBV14 ASSQPGGTRPGELF
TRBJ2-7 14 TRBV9 ASSVEARGASYEQY
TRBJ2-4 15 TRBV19 ASWPLSPEKAKNIQY
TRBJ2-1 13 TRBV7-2 ASNERQGFADEQF
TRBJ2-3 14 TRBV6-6 ASSSHRVGGWDTQY
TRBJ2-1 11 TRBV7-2 ASSSIIPNEQF
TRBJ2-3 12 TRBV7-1 ASSSAAGRDTQY
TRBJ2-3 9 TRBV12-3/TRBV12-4 ASSFPDTQY
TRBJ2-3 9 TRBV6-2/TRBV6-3 ASESTDTQY
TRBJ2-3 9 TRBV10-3 AIGNTDTQY
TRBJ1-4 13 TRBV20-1 SAPKAGSLNEKLF
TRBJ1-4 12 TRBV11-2 ASSLAAANEKLF
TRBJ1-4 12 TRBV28 ASSPPGPREKLF